This T cell receptor beta chain was obtained from a study of blood T cells in healthy people across ages. Study-level findings and limits: Roughly linear age-related decline in beta diversity appeared, significant by age around 38.

Every sample yielded at least 7 million isolated PBMCs. A sample-barcoded 5' primer and a J-beta primer mix were used in a second PCR of roughly 6 to 12 cycles. The yield of each sample was at least 2.5 million CDR3-containing paired-end reads. TCRdb used MiXCR to reprocess the 5' RACE reads, holding one entry per CDR3 protein. The data show roughly 1,800,000 distinct CDR3 sequences, roughly 49% seen once. The CDR3 length is 15 residues. Germline CDR1 is SNHLY and CDR2 is FYNNEI. A remark on this clonotype: The antigen is unknown.

The chain is built from TRBV2 and TRBJ2-7; 12 nucleotides align to TRBD2. The end of the DNA is better explained by TRBJ2-5, so the J call may be wrong. The source material was blood. This sequence originates from a woman aged 40 to 50 in good health. CDR3 residues: CASSGTSGDGETQYF. CDR3 DNA sequence: TGTGCCAGCAGTGGGACTAGCGGGGACGGGGAGACCCAGTACTTC.